This T cell receptor (beta chain) comes out of a study of control samples from healthy donors and cancer patients. Trimming left V 4 bases short and J 0 bases short, with 7 bases between. The CDR3 consists of 13 residues. Germline-derived CDR1 and CDR2 are MNHEY and SMNVEV (reference sequence). This table comes from immunoSEQ multiplex PCR, and its TCRdb copy is limited to in-frame clones, with some not included. Of roughly 130,000 clones listed, 70% to 90% are singletons. Sequenced input: blood. This clonotype was obtained from a man aged 45-60 years in good health. The chain is built from TRBV27 and TRBJ2-7; D not resolved. This CDR3 reads CASSSKSSYEQYF. The DNA of the CDR3 is TGTGCCAGCAGTTCTAAGAGCTCCTACGAGCAGTACTTC.